This T cell receptor beta chain emerged from a study of identical twins. Trimming removed 4 bases from V and 3 bases from J, with 13 bases in between. CDR3 size: 14 residues. In germline, CDR1 is MDHEN, CDR2 SYDVKM. Turning to this clonotype: Its antigen is as yet unknown.

All donors were healthy, and all were Caucasian. cDNA molecules carried unique molecular identifiers, and template switching added a universal primer site. TCRdb used MiXCR to reprocess the 5' RACE reads, holding one entry per CDR3 protein. The sample yields around 450,000 distinct CDR3 sequences, around 14% seen once. Overall study findings and caveats: Analyses based on zero insertions could be partly confounded by invariant MAIT and iNKT cells.

This same sample was also part of a study on yellow fever vaccine responses in identical twins. That source adds: Reportedly, twins' vaccine T cell responses looked partly convergent and partly personalized.

The material sequenced was CD4+ T cells sorted from blood. This sequence originates from a woman aged 18-29 years in good health. The rearrangement joins TRBV28 to TRBJ2-7; TRBD1 might be the D (5 bases). The DNA of the CDR3 is TGTGCCAGCAGTTCACCCGGACAACGCTACGAGCAGTACTTC. This translates into CASSSPGQRYEQYF.